These 18 T cell receptor beta chains were all obtained from the same sample, sequenced in a study of brain T cells in children with intractable seizures. As for time point: blood from clinic visit 5 months post-surgery; TSC patient then seizure free. Data came from immunoSEQ multiplex PCR; TCRdb stores just in-frame clones and leaves some out. The data contain about 340,000 clones, approximately 93% of them singletons. The sequenced sample was peripheral blood, obtained 4 to 5 months after surgery. All receptors derive from a boy under two years old with tuberous sclerosis and intractable seizures.

V usage is TRBV11-1 and J usage is TRBJ2-1, with 8 nucleotides matching TRBD2. The length of the CDR3 is 15 residues. J lost 6 bases, V lost 6 bases, and 10 bases had no gene match. Per the germline V gene, CDR1 is SGHAT and CDR2 is FQDESV (reference sequence). The CDR3 DNA reads TGTGCCAGCAGTCACCGCGGGACTAGTCCCAATGAGCAGTTCTTC. This sequence encodes CASSHRGTSPNEQFF.

Here the CDR3 reads CASSVGDSAETQYF. The CDR3 DNA reads TGTGCCAGCAGCGTAGGGGATTCAGCAGAGACCCAGTACTTC. The rearrangement joins TRBV9 to TRBJ2-5, with D unresolved. Per germline, CDR1 SGDLS and CDR2 YYNGEE. Trimming shortened V by 0 bases and J by 4 bases, and 10 bases separated the two germline ends. The CDR3 covers 14 residues.

The V call is TRBV7-2, the J call TRBJ1-6, with no clear D. The V end was cut by 5 bases, the J end by 10 bases, with 9 bases between. The CDR3 sequence is 12 residues long. Germline CDR1 and CDR2: SGHTA and FQGNSA. CDR3 in amino acids: CASSLIESPLHF. CDR3 DNA sequence: TGTGCCAGCAGCCTTATCGAGTCACCCCTCCACTTT.

The gene calls are TRBV11-3 and TRBJ1-4, with TRBD1 as a possible D gene (5 bases). This CDR3 contains 13 residues. Germline assignment: CDR1 SGHNT and CDR2 YENEEA. Trimming left V 1 base short and J 7 bases short, with 7 bases between. The CDR3 sequence is CASSLGTPEKLFF. For the CDR3, the DNA is TGTGCCAGCAGCTTAGGGACACCTGAAAAACTGTTTTTT.

The chain employs TRBV19 and TRBJ2-4; 9 bases map to TRBD2. Per germline, CDR1 LNHDA and CDR2 SQIVND (reference sequence). The J segment lost 8 bases and the V segment lost 8 bases, leaving 4 bases of the junction unmatched. This CDR3 is 12 amino acids long. Here the CDR3 DNA reads TGTGCCAGTGGTAGCGGGAGTTACATTCAGTACTTC. This codes for CASGSGSYIQYF.

The genes are TRBV5-1 and TRBJ2-2, with TRBD1 matching over 7 bases. This CDR3 spans 15 amino acids. Germline trimming cut 4 bases from V and 3 bases from J; bases unmatched to any gene: 6. In germline, CDR1 is SGHRS, CDR2 YFSETQ. This chain's CDR3 is CASSPRTGHTGELFF. CDR3 nucleotides: TGCGCCAGCAGCCCCCGGACAGGCCACACCGGGGAGCTGTTTTTT.

This chain connects TRBV12-3 or TRBV12-4 to TRBJ1-1; 10 nucleotides line up with TRBD1. The CDR3 consists of 13 residues. V shed 4 bases, J shed 4 bases, and the junction held 0 bases outside the gene matches. For the CDR3, the DNA is TGTGCCAGCAGTTGGGACAGGGGCACTGAAGCTTTCTTT. Translated: CASSWDRGTEAFF.

The V gene is TRBV6-1, the J gene TRBJ1-2; D is uncertain. Looked up from germline, CDR1 is MNHNS and CDR2 is SASEGT. The CDR3 has 13 residues. V shed 1 base and J shed 4 bases, with 7 bases lying between them. The CDR3 nucleotides are TGTGCCAGCAGTGAAGGGCGGATCTATGGCTACACCTTC. It translates to CASSEGRIYGYTF.

The rearrangement links TRBV19 to TRBJ1-6, with 7 nucleotides matching TRBD1. The V gene end was trimmed by 3 bases and the J gene end by 6 bases; junction bases not matched to a gene: 2. The germline V gene encodes CDR1 LNHDA and CDR2 SQIVND (reference sequence). This CDR3 has 14 residues. CDR3 sequence reads: CASSIKGANSPLHF. The CDR3 DNA follows: TGTGCCAGTAGTATCAAGGGGGCTAATTCACCCCTCCACTTT.

This clone turned up a few times. The chain links TRBV24-1 to TRBJ1-2; no definite D call. Trimming cost V 0 bases and J 8 bases, with 12 bases left between them. The CDR3 has 14 amino acids. Germline V gene data show CDR1 as KGHDR and CDR2 as SFDVKD. The CDR3 bases are TGTGCCACCAGTGATTTGCGACTTGATGAGGGCTACACCTTC. The encoded protein is CATSDLRLDEGYTF.

The CDR3 reads CASSNHLNEQFF. The CDR3 DNA reads TGTGCCAGCAGTAACCACCTAAATGAGCAGTTCTTC. The genes are TRBV27 and TRBJ2-1; D not resolved. Trimming took off 5 bases at V and 7 bases at J, with 9 bases between the two ends. The CDR3 is 12 amino acids. CDR1 MNHEY and CDR2 SMNVEV come from the germline V gene (reference sequence).

The chain recombines TRBV29-1 with TRBJ1-2; 8 bases agree with TRBD1. V trimming: 3 bases; J trimming: 4 bases; junction bases outside the gene matches: 10. CDR3 length: 15 residues. The germline V gene encodes CDR1 SQVTM and CDR2 ANQGSEA. The CDR3 DNA reads as TGCAGCGTTGAGAAGACAGGGGCGGATGGCTATGGCTACACCTTC. Translated, it gives CSVEKTGADGYGYTF.

The rearrangement joins TRBV24-1 to TRBJ1-5, with D perhaps TRBD1 (6 bases). Germline loops: CDR1 KGHDR, CDR2 SFDVKD. The CDR3 spans 13 residues. Trimming took 7 bases from V and 3 from J, leaving 9 bases between them. The CDR3 is CATRDRLNQPQHF. The DNA for the CDR3 is TGTGCCACCAGGGACAGACTCAATCAGCCCCAGCATTTT.

The chain has TRBV27 and TRBJ1-1; possible D gene TRBD1, 6 bases. The CDR3 totals 15 residues. The germline V gene encodes CDR1 MNHEY and CDR2 SMNVEV (reference sequence). V lost 6 bases to trimming and J lost 3 bases, with 17 bases between them. The CDR3 coding sequence is TGTGCCAGCAGGATCAGGGGCATTGGGGACACTGAAGCTTTCTTT. It yields the protein CASRIRGIGDTEAFF.

CDR3 residues: CATSGGKVLADTQYF. DNA for the CDR3: TGTGCCACCAGTGGGGGGAAAGTCTTGGCGGATACGCAGTATTTT. V usage is TRBV24-1 and J usage is TRBJ2-3, with D possibly being TRBD1 or TRBD2 (5 bases each). Trimming stripped 5 bases from V and 6 bases from J, with 17 bases between. Germline CDR1 and CDR2: KGHDR and SFDVKD. The CDR3 covers 15 residues.

The chain carries TRBV2 and TRBJ1-1; 11 nucleotides agree with TRBD1. Germline CDR1 reads SNHLY; CDR2 reads FYNNEI. This CDR3 is built from 15 residues. V lost 6 bases to trimming and J lost 1 base; unmatched junction nucleotides: 4. CDR3 amino acids: CASRGTGGPNTEAFF. The CDR3 DNA is TGTGCCAGCAGGGGGACAGGGGGACCGAACACTGAAGCTTTCTTT.

V usage is TRBV5-1 and J usage is TRBJ2-2, with 9 nucleotides matching TRBD1. Germline CDR1 and CDR2: SGHRS and YFSETQ. The CDR3 is 19 residues long. After removal of 4 bases from V and 4 bases from J, the junction contained 17 bases not matched to a gene. DNA of the CDR3: TGCGCCAGCAGCATCACCCTACAGGGGGCGAGGTTGAGCACCGGGGAGCTGTTTTTT. Its translation is CASSITLQGARLSTGELFF.

The gene calls are TRBV9 and TRBJ2-1; 7 positions match TRBD2. From germline, CDR1 is SGDLS and CDR2 YYNGEE. V lost 5 bases to trimming and J lost 5 bases; unmatched junction nucleotides: 16. The CDR3 is 17 residues long. This chain's CDR3 is CASSSISGPLGHNEQFF. The CDR3, as DNA: TGTGCCAGCAGTTCTATTAGCGGGCCCCTTGGCCACAATGAGCAGTTCTTC.